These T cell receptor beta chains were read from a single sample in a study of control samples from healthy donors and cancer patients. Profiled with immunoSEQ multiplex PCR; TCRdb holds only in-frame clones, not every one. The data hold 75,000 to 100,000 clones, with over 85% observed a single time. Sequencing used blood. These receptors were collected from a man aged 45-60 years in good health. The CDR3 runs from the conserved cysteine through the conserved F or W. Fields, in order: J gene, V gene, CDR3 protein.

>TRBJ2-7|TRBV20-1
CSASPPPAYEQYF
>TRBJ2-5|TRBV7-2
CASTGGKTQYF
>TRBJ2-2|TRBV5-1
CASSPLTSGGAVGELFF
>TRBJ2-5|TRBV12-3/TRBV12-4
CASTSGARETQYF
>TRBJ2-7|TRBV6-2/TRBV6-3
CASSPRGLGEQYF
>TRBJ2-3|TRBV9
CASSVISGGGTDTQYF
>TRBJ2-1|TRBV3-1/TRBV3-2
CASSFGGTPGINEQFF
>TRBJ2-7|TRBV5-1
CASSLGLAGVGYEQYF
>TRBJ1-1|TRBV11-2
CASTAYSGRVAFF
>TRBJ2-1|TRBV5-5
CASRVFDEQFF
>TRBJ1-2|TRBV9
CASTFIGQSNYGYTF
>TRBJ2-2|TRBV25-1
CASSEWGAGGLSGELFF
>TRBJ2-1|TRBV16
CASSPTGVTYNEQFF
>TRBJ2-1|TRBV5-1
CASSLEGQGRRQFF
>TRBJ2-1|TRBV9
CASSLGLAGGGSYNEQFF
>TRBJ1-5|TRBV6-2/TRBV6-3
CASSYSTADPYSNQPQHF
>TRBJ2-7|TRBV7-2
CASSPRVQLYEQYF
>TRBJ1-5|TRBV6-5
CASVGEDSNQPQHF